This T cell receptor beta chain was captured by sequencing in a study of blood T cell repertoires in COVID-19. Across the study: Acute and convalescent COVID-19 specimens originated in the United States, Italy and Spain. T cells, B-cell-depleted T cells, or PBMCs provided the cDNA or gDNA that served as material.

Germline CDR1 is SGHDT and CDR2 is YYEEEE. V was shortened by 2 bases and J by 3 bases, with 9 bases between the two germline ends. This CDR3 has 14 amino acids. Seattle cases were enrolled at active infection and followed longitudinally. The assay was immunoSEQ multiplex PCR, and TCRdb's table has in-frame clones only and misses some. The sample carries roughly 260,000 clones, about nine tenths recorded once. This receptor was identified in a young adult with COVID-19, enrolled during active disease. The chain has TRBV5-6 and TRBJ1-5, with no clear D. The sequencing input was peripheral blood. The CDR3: CASSFGRDNQPQHF. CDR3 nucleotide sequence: TGTGCCAGCAGCTTTGGACGGGACAATCAGCCCCAGCATTTT.